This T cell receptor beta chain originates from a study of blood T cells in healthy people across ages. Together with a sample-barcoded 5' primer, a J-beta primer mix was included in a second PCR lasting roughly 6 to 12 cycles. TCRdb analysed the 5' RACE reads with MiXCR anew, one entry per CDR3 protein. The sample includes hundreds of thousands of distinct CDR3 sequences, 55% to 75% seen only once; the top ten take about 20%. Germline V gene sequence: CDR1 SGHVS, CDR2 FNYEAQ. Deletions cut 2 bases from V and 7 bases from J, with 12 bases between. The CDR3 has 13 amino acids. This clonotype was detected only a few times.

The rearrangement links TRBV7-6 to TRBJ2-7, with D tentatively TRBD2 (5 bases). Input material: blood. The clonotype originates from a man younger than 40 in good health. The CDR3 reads CASSLSGSREQYF. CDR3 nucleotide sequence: TGTGCCAGCAGCTTATCGGGGTCGCGGGAGCAGTACTTC.